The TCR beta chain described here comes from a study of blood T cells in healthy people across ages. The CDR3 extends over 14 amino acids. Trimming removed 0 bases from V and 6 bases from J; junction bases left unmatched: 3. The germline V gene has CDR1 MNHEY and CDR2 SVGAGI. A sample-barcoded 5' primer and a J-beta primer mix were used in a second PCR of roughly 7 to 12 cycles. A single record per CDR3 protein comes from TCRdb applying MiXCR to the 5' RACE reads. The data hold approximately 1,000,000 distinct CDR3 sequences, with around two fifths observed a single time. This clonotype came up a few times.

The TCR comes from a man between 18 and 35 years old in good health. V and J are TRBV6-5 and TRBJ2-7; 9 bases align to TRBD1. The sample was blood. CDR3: CASSYSGQGLEQYF. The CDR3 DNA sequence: TGTGCCAGCAGTTACTCGGGACAGGGACTCGAGCAGTACTTC.